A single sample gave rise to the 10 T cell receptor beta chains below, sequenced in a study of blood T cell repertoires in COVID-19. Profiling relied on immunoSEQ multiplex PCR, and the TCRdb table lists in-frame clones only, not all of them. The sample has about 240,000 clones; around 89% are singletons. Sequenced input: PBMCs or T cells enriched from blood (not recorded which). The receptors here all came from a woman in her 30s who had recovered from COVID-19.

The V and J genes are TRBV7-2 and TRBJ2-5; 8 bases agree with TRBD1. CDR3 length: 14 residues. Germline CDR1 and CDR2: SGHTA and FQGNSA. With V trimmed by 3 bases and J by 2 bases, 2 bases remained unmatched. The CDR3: CASSLRTGQETQYF. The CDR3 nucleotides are TGTGCCAGCAGCTTGAGGACAGGGCAAGAGACCCAGTACTTC.

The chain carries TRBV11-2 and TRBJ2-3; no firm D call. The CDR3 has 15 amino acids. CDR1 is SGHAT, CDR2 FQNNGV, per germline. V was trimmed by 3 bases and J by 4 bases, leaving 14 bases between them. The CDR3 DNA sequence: TGTGCCAGCAGCTTCCGTTCTAGGATCCCAGATACGCAGTATTTT. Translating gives CASSFRSRIPDTQYF.

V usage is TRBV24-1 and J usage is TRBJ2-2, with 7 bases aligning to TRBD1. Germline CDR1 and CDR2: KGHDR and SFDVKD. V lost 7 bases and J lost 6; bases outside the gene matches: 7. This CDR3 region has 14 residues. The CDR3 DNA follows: TGTGCCACCAGGTCACAGGGGTTACCCGGGGAGCTGTTTTTT. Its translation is CATRSQGLPGELFF.

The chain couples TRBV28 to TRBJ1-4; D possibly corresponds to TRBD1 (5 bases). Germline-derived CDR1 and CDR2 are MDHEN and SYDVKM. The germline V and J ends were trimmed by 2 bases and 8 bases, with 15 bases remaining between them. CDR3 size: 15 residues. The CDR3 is CASSLQGGGREKLFF. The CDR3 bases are TGTGCCAGCAGTTTACAGGGAGGAGGTAGGGAAAAACTGTTTTTT.

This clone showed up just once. The chain's CDR3 is CASSRSDGATNEKLFF. The CDR3 DNA sequence: TGTGCCAGTAGTAGATCCGACGGGGCAACTAATGAAAAACTGTTTTTT. The rearrangement links TRBV19 to TRBJ1-4; D is undetermined. Per the germline V gene, CDR1 is LNHDA and CDR2 is SQIVND (reference sequence). The CDR3 is 16 residues long. Trimming stripped 4 bases from V and 0 bases from J, with 12 bases between.

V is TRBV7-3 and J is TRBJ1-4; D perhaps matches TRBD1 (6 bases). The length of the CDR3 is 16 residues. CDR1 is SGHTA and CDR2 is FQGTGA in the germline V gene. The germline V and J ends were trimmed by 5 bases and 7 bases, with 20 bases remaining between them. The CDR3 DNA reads TGTGCCAGCAGCCCCGGAACAGGGCGGAGGAGTGAAAAACTGTTTTTT. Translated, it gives CASSPGTGRRSEKLFF.

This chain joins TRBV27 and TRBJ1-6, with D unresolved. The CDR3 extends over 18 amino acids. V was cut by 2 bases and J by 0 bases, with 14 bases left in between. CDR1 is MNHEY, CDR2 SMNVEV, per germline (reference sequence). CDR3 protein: CASSLRGPDFSYNSPLHF. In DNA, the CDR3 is TGTGCCAGCAGTTTACGGGGTCCCGATTTCTCCTATAATTCACCCCTCCACTTT.

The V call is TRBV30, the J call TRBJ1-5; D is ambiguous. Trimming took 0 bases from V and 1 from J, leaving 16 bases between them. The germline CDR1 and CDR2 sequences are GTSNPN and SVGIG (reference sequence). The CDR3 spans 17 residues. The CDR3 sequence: CAWSVARRAVSNQPQHF. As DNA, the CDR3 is TGTGCCTGGAGTGTGGCCAGGAGGGCAGTCAGCAATCAGCCCCAGCATTTT. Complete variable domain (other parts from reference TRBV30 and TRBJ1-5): SQTIHQWPATLVQPVGSPLSLECTVEGTSNPNLYWYRQAAGRGLQLLFYSVGIGQISSEVPQNLSASRPQDRQFILSSKKLLLSDSGFYLCAWSVARRAVSNQPQHFGDGTRLSIL.

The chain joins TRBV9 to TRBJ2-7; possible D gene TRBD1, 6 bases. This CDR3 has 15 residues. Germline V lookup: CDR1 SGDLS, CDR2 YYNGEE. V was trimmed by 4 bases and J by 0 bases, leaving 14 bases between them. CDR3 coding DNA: TGTGCCAGCAGCCGTCAAACAGGGACCTCCTACGAGCAGTACTTC. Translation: CASSRQTGTSYEQYF.

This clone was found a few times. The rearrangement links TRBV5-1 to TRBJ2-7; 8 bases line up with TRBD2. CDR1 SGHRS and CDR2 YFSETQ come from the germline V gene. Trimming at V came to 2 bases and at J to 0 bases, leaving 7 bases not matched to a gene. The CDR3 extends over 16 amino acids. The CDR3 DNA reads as TGCGCCAGCAGCTTCCGACTAGCGTCGGTCTCCTACGAGCAGTACTTC. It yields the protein CASSFRLASVSYEQYF.